A selection of T cell receptor beta chains follows, all from one sample in a study of identical twins. TCRdb recomputed calls from the 5' RACE reads with MiXCR, one row per CDR3 protein. Among 400,000 to 550,000 distinct CDR3 sequences listed, roughly an eighth were seen once. The sample was also linked to a second study, of yellow fever vaccine responses in identical twins.

Sequenced material: CD4+ T cells sorted from blood. The receptors come from a woman between 18 and 29 years old in good health. Each CDR3 is given with its conserved first and last residue. The order of the fields is D gene, clone size, V gene, J gene, CDR3 protein, CDR3 DNA. A D gene is named only where the DNA matches it firmly. The size entry is marked missing in some rows and otherwise reads once, few, many or a size class.

.	.	TRBV6-1	TRBJ2-1	CASSVTLTGNEQFF	TGTGCCAGCAGTGTGACTCTAACAGGCAATGAGCAGTTCTTC
TRBD1	.	TRBV2	TRBJ2-5	CASSAIRGRETQYF	TGTGCCAGCAGTGCTATCAGGGGGAGAGAGACCCAGTACTTC
.	.	TRBV19	TRBJ2-7	CASSIGTSEQYF	TGTGCCAGTAGTATAGGAACTAGCGAGCAGTACTTC
.	.	TRBV2	TRBJ1-2	CASSDKGERYGYTF	TGTGCCAGCAGTGATAAGGGAGAGCGCTATGGCTACACCTTC
TRBD2	.	TRBV6-2/TRBV6-3	TRBJ2-7	CASRTSGIGEQYF	TGTGCCAGCAGGACTAGCGGGATCGGAGAGCAGTACTTC
TRBD1	few	TRBV5-1	TRBJ2-7	CASSLLKTGNSVEQYF	TGCGCCAGCAGCCTTTTAAAGACAGGGAACTCGGTCGAGCAGTACTTC
.	few	TRBV7-6	TRBJ1-4	CASSLSAGDGGEKLFF	TGTGCCAGCAGCTTATCGGCAGGGGACGGTGGTGAAAAACTGTTTTTT
.	.	TRBV24-1	TRBJ1-1	CATSASGSKNTEAFF	TGTGCCACCAGTGCCTCTGGGTCGAAGAACACTGAAGCTTTCTTT
TRBD2	.	TRBV27	TRBJ2-3	CASSLSPRAAGGRTDTQYF	TGTGCCAGCAGTTTATCACCTCGGGCGGCGGGAGGGCGGACAGATACGCAGTATTTT
TRBD1	.	TRBV28	TRBJ1-3	CASTRGDSSGNTIYF	TGTGCCAGCACCAGGGGGGATAGCTCTGGAAACACCATATATTTT
TRBD1	few	TRBV7-2	TRBJ1-2	CASSLGTGGGGYTF	TGTGCCAGCAGCTTGGGGACAGGGGGCGGTGGCTACACCTTC
.	.	TRBV5-1	TRBJ2-2	CASSPRVDGELFF	TGCGCCAGCAGCCCGCGAGTTGACGGGGAGCTGTTTTTT
.	many	TRBV5-1	TRBJ2-1	CASSTLTDNEQFF	TGCGCCAGCAGTACTTTGACAGACAATGAGCAGTTCTTC
.	few	TRBV4-3	TRBJ2-3	CASSQDRTGSDTQYF	TGCGCCAGCAGCCAAGATAGAACGGGGTCGGATACGCAGTATTTT
TRBD2	.	TRBV19	TRBJ2-1	CASSKARGDNYNEQFF	TGTGCCAGTAGTAAGGCGCGGGGGGACAACTACAATGAGCAGTTCTTC
TRBD2	many	TRBV20-1	TRBJ2-2	CSARVAGVTGELFF	TGCAGTGCTAGGGTCGCGGGAGTTACCGGGGAGCTGTTTTTT
TRBD1	many	TRBV13	TRBJ1-6	CASSLRDSQNSPLHF	TGTGCCAGCAGCTTACGGGACAGCCAGAATTCACCCCTCCACTTT
TRBD2	many	TRBV5-6	TRBJ2-5	CASSWLRRLADKETQYF	TGTGCCAGCAGCTGGTTAAGACGACTAGCGGATAAAGAGACCCAGTACTTC
.	.	TRBV7-2	TRBJ2-2	CASSFQQGSELFF	TGTGCCAGCAGCTTTCAACAGGGCTCTGAGCTGTTTTTT
.	.	TRBV20-1	TRBJ2-7	CSAKPGTYEQYF	TGCAGTGCTAAACCAGGAACCTACGAGCAGTACTTC
TRBD1	.	TRBV20-1	TRBJ1-1	CSATTGAANTEAFF	TGCAGTGCTACGACAGGGGCCGCGAACACTGAAGCTTTCTTT
TRBD2	few	TRBV4-2	TRBJ2-2	CASSQSHGGVGSTGELFF	TGTGCCAGCAGCCAAAGTCATGGGGGGGTCGGGAGCACCGGGGAGCTGTTTTTT
.	few	TRBV25-1	TRBJ2-2	CASSESKGANTGELFF	TGTGCCAGCAGTGAATCTAAGGGGGCGAACACCGGGGAGCTGTTTTTT
.	few	TRBV28	TRBJ2-5	CATARHPGRQETQYF	TGTGCCACCGCGCGACACCCGGGTCGGCAAGAGACCCAGTACTTC
TRBD1	.	TRBV27	TRBJ2-5	CAIQQGALEETQYF	TGTGCCATCCAACAGGGGGCTCTTGAAGAGACCCAGTACTTC
.	.	TRBV20-1	TRBJ2-1	CSASGLKDNEQFF	TGCAGTGCTAGCGGTCTCAAGGACAATGAGCAGTTCTTC
TRBD1	few	TRBV9	TRBJ2-5	CASSVGTAQETQYF	TGTGCCAGCAGCGTTGGGACAGCACAAGAGACCCAGTACTTC
.	many	TRBV6-2/TRBV6-3	TRBJ2-7	CASSYRDSYEQYF	TGTGCCAGCAGCTACAGGGACTCCTACGAGCAGTACTTC
.	.	TRBV29-1	TRBJ2-1	CSAVRQGGNEQFF	TGCAGCGCTGTTAGACAGGGAGGTAATGAGCAGTTCTTC
.	few	TRBV12-3/TRBV12-4	TRBJ2-3	CASSIRLGERSTDTQYF	TGTGCCAGCAGTATACGACTGGGCGAGCGTAGCACAGATACGCAGTATTTT
.	.	TRBV4-3	TRBJ2-3	CASSSDLGGLPDTQYF	TGCGCCAGCAGCAGTGACCTCGGGGGGCTCCCAGATACGCAGTATTTT
.	few	TRBV7-9	TRBJ1-6	CASSLVEGNSPLHF	TGTGCCAGCAGCTTAGTGGAGGGTAATTCACCCCTCCACTTT
.	.	TRBV5-1	TRBJ2-3	CASGPELNTQYF	TGCGCCAGCGGCCCGGAGCTTAATACGCAGTATTTT
.	many	TRBV15	TRBJ2-2	CATSRGTNTGELFF	TGTGCCACCAGCAGAGGAACGAACACCGGGGAGCTGTTTTTT
.	few	TRBV15	TRBJ2-7	CATSRVPAGPDEQYF	TGTGCCACCAGCAGAGTCCCCGCGGGCCCCGACGAGCAGTACTTC
.	few	TRBV10-3	TRBJ2-1	CAISESSGDTQFF	TGTGCCATCAGTGAGTCCTCAGGGGATACCCAGTTCTTC
.	few	TRBV19	TRBJ2-5	CATTGASTETQYF	TGTGCGACCACCGGGGCTTCGACGGAGACCCAGTACTTC
.	.	TRBV6-2/TRBV6-3	TRBJ2-7	CASRGDGGTYEQYF	TGTGCCAGCAGGGGGGATGGAGGGACCTACGAGCAGTACTTC